This T cell receptor beta chain was sequenced in a study of cytomegalovirus exposure and HLA in healthy donors. Study results and caveats: Three CMV-associated chains were confirmed in vitro to be specific for CMV antigens. The tendency of first-cohort TCR clusters to co-occur in the 100 to 150 validation repertoires was identified by a subsequent analysis. TCR sequences were mostly rare, though some public TCRs occurred in many donors. Investigators reported approximately 150 TCR beta chains as tied to cytomegalovirus.

Concerning this clone itself: Its antigen is unknown.

Only in-frame clones appear in the TCRdb table, and some are missing; sequencing was by immunoSEQ multiplex PCR. This table has 70,000 to 80,000 clones, roughly 94% appearing once. Trimming removed 4 bases from V and 7 bases from J, with 17 bases in between. This CDR3 has 15 residues. Germline CDR1 SGHRS, CDR2 YFSETQ. V gene TRBV5-1 combines with J gene TRBJ1-4, with a weak D call TRBD1 (6 bases). The sequenced sample was PBMCs. This sequence was found in a woman between 18 and 29 years old in good health and CMV-seropositive. As DNA, the CDR3 is TGCGCCAGCAGCCTTGGGGGACAAATGGCTGAAAAACTGTTTTTT. It is translated as CASSLGGQMAEKLFF.